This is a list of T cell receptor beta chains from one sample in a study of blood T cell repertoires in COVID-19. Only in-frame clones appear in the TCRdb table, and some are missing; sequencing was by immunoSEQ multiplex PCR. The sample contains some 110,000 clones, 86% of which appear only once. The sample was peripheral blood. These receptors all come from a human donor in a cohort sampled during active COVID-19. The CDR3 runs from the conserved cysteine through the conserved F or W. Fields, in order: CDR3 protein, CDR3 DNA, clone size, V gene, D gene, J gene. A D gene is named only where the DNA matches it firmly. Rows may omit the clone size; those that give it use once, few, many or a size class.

CDR3: CASSDQKGDTQYF
DNA: TGTGCCAGCAGTGACCAGAAGGGGGATACGCAGTATTTT
size: once
V: TRBV6-4
D: .
J: TRBJ2-3

CDR3: CASLSSRQIFREAFF
DNA: TGCGCCAGCCTGAGCTCGAGACAGATTTTTAGGGAAGCTTTCTTT
size: .
V: TRBV10-2
D: .
J: TRBJ1-1

CDR3: CASRRQGFYEQYF
DNA: TGTGCCAGCAGACGACAGGGTTTCTACGAGCAGTACTTC
size: .
V: TRBV28
D: TRBD1
J: TRBJ2-7

CDR3: CASSIGTSGMSEQYF
DNA: TGTGCCAGTAGTATAGGCACTAGCGGGATGTCCGAGCAGTACTTC
size: .
V: TRBV19
D: TRBD2
J: TRBJ2-7

CDR3: CASPGRGNEKLFF
DNA: TGTGCCTCCCCGGGGAGGGGAAATGAAAAACTGTTTTTT
size: once
V: TRBV30
D: .
J: TRBJ1-4

CDR3: CASSMGTGPPTYGGYTF
DNA: TGTGCCAGTAGTATGGGGACAGGGCCTCCCACATATGGTGGCTACACCTTC
size: .
V: TRBV19
D: TRBD1
J: TRBJ1-2

CDR3: CASSLGPAGVETQYF
DNA: TGTGCCAGCAGCTTAGGGCCAGCGGGAGTAGAGACCCAGTACTTC
size: .
V: TRBV7-2
D: TRBD2
J: TRBJ2-5

CDR3: CSASRTSGISLYNEQFF
DNA: TGCAGTGCTAGTCGGACTAGCGGGATTTCCCTCTACAATGAGCAGTTCTTC
size: .
V: TRBV20-1
D: TRBD2
J: TRBJ2-1

CDR3: CASSDTGGPGTEAFF
DNA: TGTGCCAGCAGCGATACAGGGGGCCCGGGAACTGAAGCTTTCTTT
size: .
V: TRBV9
D: TRBD1
J: TRBJ1-1

CDR3: CASSLVAGNTEAFF
DNA: TGCGCCAGCAGCTTGGTGGCGGGGAACACTGAAGCTTTCTTT
size: .
V: TRBV5-1
D: .
J: TRBJ1-1

CDR3: CASSYRQHYNEQFF
DNA: TGTGCCAGCAGTTACAGACAGCATTACAATGAGCAGTTCTTC
size: once
V: TRBV6-5
D: .
J: TRBJ2-1

CDR3: CASSGGENSPLHF
DNA: TGTGCCAGCAGCGGGGGAGAGAATTCACCCCTCCACTTT
size: .
V: TRBV9
D: .
J: TRBJ1-6

CDR3: CAISEWTSGDSEQYF
DNA: TGTGCCATCAGTGAGTGGACTAGCGGCGACTCCGAGCAGTACTTC
size: .
V: TRBV10-3
D: TRBD2
J: TRBJ2-7

CDR3: CASSFAPPGGEQFF
DNA: TGTGCCAGCAGCTTCGCGCCACCCGGGGGTGAGCAGTTCTTC
size: .
V: TRBV13
D: .
J: TRBJ2-1

CDR3: CASSHFRQPKDSPLHF
DNA: TGTGCCAGCAGCCATTTCAGACAGCCCAAGGATTCACCCCTCCACTTT
size: few
V: TRBV7-8
D: .
J: TRBJ1-6

CDR3: CASSFPGGQVTF
DNA: TGTGCCAGCAGCTTCCCCGGGGGACAGGTTACCTTC
size: .
V: TRBV7-2
D: TRBD1
J: TRBJ1-2

CDR3: CASSLMRGQAFF
DNA: TGTGCCAGCAGCTTAATGAGGGGGCAGGCTTTCTTT
size: .
V: TRBV7-2
D: TRBD1
J: TRBJ1-1

CDR3: CASTSLTGVNEKLFF
DNA: TGTGCCAGCACAAGCTTGACAGGGGTTAATGAAAAACTGTTTTTT
size: .
V: TRBV27
D: TRBD1
J: TRBJ1-4

CDR3: CASSPDRVTQPQHF
DNA: TGCGCCAGCAGTCCGGACAGGGTTACCCAGCCCCAGCATTTT
size: .
V: TRBV5-1
D: TRBD1
J: TRBJ1-5

CDR3: CASSFFLGGSDTQYF
DNA: TGTGCCAGCAGCTTCTTTTTGGGGGGGAGTGATACGCAGTATTTT
size: .
V: TRBV11-2
D: TRBD2
J: TRBJ2-3

CDR3: CASSLAGTSVTGELFF
DNA: TGTGCCAGCAGCTTAGCCGGGACTAGCGTCACCGGGGAGCTGTTTTTT
size: .
V: TRBV7-2
D: TRBD2
J: TRBJ2-2

CDR3: CASSLGAGTGLTEAFF
DNA: TGTGCCAGCAGCCTCGGGGCCGGGACAGGGCTCACTGAAGCTTTCTTT
size: .
V: TRBV5-6
D: TRBD1
J: TRBJ1-1

CDR3: CASSWLAGAKNIQYF
DNA: TGTGCCAGCAGTTGGCTAGCGGGAGCCAAAAACATTCAGTACTTC
size: .
V: TRBV6-5
D: TRBD2
J: TRBJ2-4

CDR3: CASSQGLTGELFF
DNA: TGTGCCAGCAGCCAAGGGCTCACCGGGGAGCTGTTTTTT
size: .
V: TRBV14
D: .
J: TRBJ2-2

CDR3: CASSQRGYNEQFF
DNA: TGTGCCAGCAGCCAACGGGGTTATAATGAGCAGTTCTTC
size: .
V: TRBV3-1/TRBV3-2
D: .
J: TRBJ2-1

CDR3: CSVRRGPHEQYF
DNA: TGCAGCGTTCGAAGGGGGCCCCACGAGCAGTACTTC
size: .
V: TRBV29-1
D: TRBD1
J: TRBJ2-7

CDR3: CASSVEVVTEAFF
DNA: TGTGCCAGCAGCGTGGAGGTTGTGACTGAAGCTTTCTTT
size: .
V: TRBV7-2
D: .
J: TRBJ1-1

CDR3: CASSSRQENTIYF
DNA: TGTGCCAGCAGCTCTAGACAGGAAAACACCATATATTTT
size: .
V: TRBV9
D: .
J: TRBJ1-3

CDR3: CASSLTGGYEQYF
DNA: TGCGCCAGCAGCCTGACAGGGGGTTACGAGCAGTACTTC
size: .
V: TRBV4-1
D: TRBD1
J: TRBJ2-7

CDR3: CSASLGGAFF
DNA: TGCAGTGCTAGCCTGGGGGGAGCTTTCTTT
size: .
V: TRBV20-1
D: .
J: TRBJ1-1

CDR3: CASSRTYYTGELFF
DNA: TGTGCCAGCAGCCGCACCTATTACACCGGGGAGCTGTTTTTT
size: .
V: TRBV5-6
D: .
J: TRBJ2-2

CDR3: CASSGKTGGVMSYNSPLHF
DNA: TGTGCCAGCAGTGGAAAGACAGGGGGCGTAATGTCCTATAATTCACCCCTCCACTTT
size: .
V: TRBV6-1
D: TRBD1
J: TRBJ1-6

CDR3: CASSQLGGKSNYGYTF
DNA: TGCGCCAGCAGCCAGCTAGGGGGAAAGTCCAACTATGGCTACACCTTC
size: .
V: TRBV5-1
D: .
J: TRBJ1-2

CDR3: CASSSGLAGATDTQYF
DNA: TGTGCCAGCAGCTCGGGACTAGCGGGAGCCACAGATACGCAGTATTTT
size: .
V: TRBV5-5
D: TRBD2
J: TRBJ2-3

CDR3: CASSASRVLAKNIQYF
DNA: TGTGCCAGCAGCGCCTCGAGGGTGCTAGCCAAAAACATTCAGTACTTC
size: .
V: TRBV21-1
D: .
J: TRBJ2-4

CDR3: CATSRESPSSNQPQHF
DNA: TGTGCCACCAGCAGAGAAAGCCCATCATCCAATCAGCCCCAGCATTTT
size: .
V: TRBV15
D: .
J: TRBJ1-5

CDR3: CSASMEGHPSGQPQHF
DNA: TGCAGTGCTAGTATGGAGGGCCACCCTTCAGGACAGCCCCAGCATTTT
size: .
V: TRBV20-1
D: .
J: TRBJ1-5

CDR3: CAIQGNTDTQYF
DNA: TGTGCCATACAGGGGAATACAGATACGCAGTATTTT
size: .
V: TRBV6-6
D: TRBD1
J: TRBJ2-3

CDR3: CASSLGGQGAGYEQYF
DNA: TGTGCCAGCAGCTTAGGGGGGCAGGGGGCCGGCTACGAGCAGTACTTC
size: .
V: TRBV7-6
D: TRBD1
J: TRBJ2-7

CDR3: CSGSEVNEQFF
DNA: TGCAGCGGATCAGAGGTCAATGAGCAGTTCTTC
size: .
V: TRBV29-1
D: .
J: TRBJ2-1

CDR3: CASSAGPGGSRRETQYF
DNA: TGTGCCAGCAGCGCGGGGCCGGGCGGGAGTAGGAGGGAGACCCAGTACTTC
size: .
V: TRBV5-4
D: TRBD2
J: TRBJ2-5

CDR3: CASSPPGTGSSYEQYF
DNA: TGTGCCAGCTCACCTCCCGGGACAGGGTCTTCCTACGAGCAGTACTTC
size: .
V: TRBV18
D: TRBD1
J: TRBJ2-7

CDR3: CASSQEQGALPDTQYF
DNA: TGCGCCAGCAGCCAAGAACAGGGGGCGCTCCCAGATACGCAGTATTTT
size: .
V: TRBV4-1
D: TRBD1
J: TRBJ2-3

CDR3: CASSFQAGAMVEQYF
DNA: TGTGCCAGCAGCTTTCAAGCGGGAGCAATGGTCGAGCAGTACTTC
size: .
V: TRBV7-3
D: TRBD2
J: TRBJ2-7

CDR3: CASRGDGGTSTEQYF
DNA: TGCGCCAGCAGGGGAGATGGCGGGACCAGTACCGAGCAGTACTTC
size: .
V: TRBV5-1
D: .
J: TRBJ2-7

CDR3: CASSVGPSESTEAFF
DNA: TGTGCCAGCAGCGTGGGGCCCTCGGAATCCACTGAAGCTTTCTTT
size: .
V: TRBV9
D: .
J: TRBJ1-1

CDR3: CASSQIEGAVTDTQYF
DNA: TGTGCCAGTAGCCAGATCGAGGGGGCCGTCACAGATACGCAGTATTTT
size: .
V: TRBV19
D: TRBD1
J: TRBJ2-3

CDR3: CASSENIKTGGVQFF
DNA: TGTGCCAGCAGTGAAAATATTAAGACAGGGGGCGTTCAGTTCTTC
size: .
V: TRBV6-1
D: TRBD1
J: TRBJ2-1

CDR3: CASSQTPAGGPSEQYF
DNA: TGCGCCAGCAGCCAGACGCCAGCGGGAGGGCCGTCCGAGCAGTACTTC
size: .
V: TRBV4-1
D: TRBD2
J: TRBJ2-7

CDR3: CASSLLAGVIGELFF
DNA: TGTGCCAGCAGCTTGCTAGCGGGAGTGATCGGGGAGCTGTTTTTT
size: .
V: TRBV5-5
D: TRBD2
J: TRBJ2-2

CDR3: CASSQDRQDGYTF
DNA: TGTGCCAGCAGCCAAGATCGGCAGGATGGCTACACCTTC
size: .
V: TRBV3-1/TRBV3-2
D: .
J: TRBJ1-2

CDR3: CASSLPRFYEQYF
DNA: TGTGCCAGCAGCCTCCCCAGATTCTACGAGCAGTACTTC
size: .
V: TRBV28
D: .
J: TRBJ2-7

CDR3: CASSVTSGSSYNEQFF
DNA: TGCGCCAGCAGCGTAACTAGCGGGAGCTCCTACAATGAGCAGTTCTTC
size: .
V: TRBV5-1
D: TRBD2
J: TRBJ2-1

CDR3: CATGQENTGELFF
DNA: TGTGCCACAGGACAGGAAAACACCGGGGAGCTGTTTTTT
size: few
V: TRBV7-9
D: TRBD1
J: TRBJ2-2